This is a list of T cell receptor beta chains from one sample in a study of cytomegalovirus exposure and HLA in healthy donors. The data were produced by immunoSEQ multiplex PCR, yet TCRdb's version contains in-frame clones alone and is incomplete. The sample consists of around 140,000 clones, around 80% of them appearing once. Sequencing input: PBMCs. These TCRs come from a woman younger than 45 in good health and CMV-seronegative. CDR3s include the opening cysteine and the closing phenylalanine or tryptophan. D genes are given only for firm matches. Size values are once, few and many counts, or a class for expanded clones, and some rows have none.

j_call clone_size d_call cdr3_length v_call cdr3_aa cdr3_nt
TRBJ2-1 - - 13 TRBV11-2 CASGLTGAYEQFF TGTGCCAGCGGTCTGACAGGAGCATATGAGCAGTTCTTC
TRBJ1-2 once TRBD1 14 TRBV7-3 CASTPGQGNYGYTF TGTGCCAGCACCCCGGGACAGGGGAACTATGGCTACACCTTC
TRBJ2-5 - TRBD1 15 TRBV5-1 CASSLEPGGGETQYF TGCGCCAGCAGCTTGGAACCAGGGGGTGGAGAGACCCAGTACTTC
TRBJ1-1 few TRBD1 13 TRBV10-1 CASSVETGSKAFF TGCGCCAGCAGTGTTGAGACAGGGAGCAAAGCTTTCTTT
TRBJ2-7 - TRBD2 13 TRBV5-1 CASSLWGGEVPYF TGCGCCAGCAGCTTGTGGGGGGGTGAGGTTCCGTACTTC
TRBJ2-2 - TRBD2 14 TRBV27 CASSFGGAVGELFF TGTGCCAGCAGTTTCGGGGGGGCTGTCGGGGAGCTGTTTTTT
TRBJ1-2 - - 13 TRBV2 CASSGGLHYGYTF TGTGCCAGCAGTGGGGGCCTGCACTATGGCTACACCTTC
TRBJ2-7 - - 13 TRBV7-9 CASSMGGTYEQYF TGTGCCAGCAGCATGGGCGGGACCTACGAGCAGTACTTC
TRBJ2-2 - TRBD2 14 TRBV6-1 CASVAGVHTGELFF TGTGCCAGCGTGGCGGGAGTACACACCGGGGAGCTGTTTTTT
TRBJ2-1 - TRBD2 18 TRBV7-9 CASSGDPGLAGNVGEQFF TGTGCCAGCAGCGGCGACCCGGGACTAGCGGGGAATGTGGGTGAGCAGTTCTTC
TRBJ1-3 - - 15 TRBV11-3 CASSLDGGPGNTIYF TGTGCCAGCAGCTTAGACGGAGGCCCTGGAAACACCATATATTTT
TRBJ2-7 - TRBD1 15 TRBV6-5 CASSPGTGEAYEQYF TGTGCCAGCAGTCCCGGGACAGGCGAGGCCTACGAGCAGTACTTC
TRBJ2-3 - TRBD2 15 TRBV2 CASNLAGAGTDTQYF TGTGCCAGCAACCTAGCGGGAGCCGGAACAGATACGCAGTATTTT
TRBJ2-1 - TRBD2 19 TRBV7-8 CASSLVAGTSGKLYNEQFF TGTGCCAGCAGCTTAGTGGCCGGGACTAGCGGGAAACTTTACAATGAGCAGTTCTTC
TRBJ2-2 - TRBD1 15 TRBV7-2 CASSLGQGATGELFF TGTGCCAGCAGCTTAGGGCAGGGGGCAACCGGGGAGCTGTTTTTT
TRBJ2-2 - - 16 TRBV7-3 CASSLTGNWNTGELFF TGTGCCAGCAGCTTAACCGGGAACTGGAACACCGGGGAGCTGTTTTTT
TRBJ2-5 - - 15 TRBV5-1 CASTFLPGVGETQYF TGCGCCAGCACATTCCTCCCGGGGGTAGGGGAGACCCAGTACTTC
TRBJ1-4 few TRBD1 12 TRBV2 CASRPTGEKLFF TGTGCCAGCAGGCCGACAGGGGAAAAACTGTTTTTT
TRBJ1-2 few TRBD1 15 TRBV4-1 CASSQETGVQSGYTF TGTGCCAGCAGCCAAGAGACAGGGGTTCAATCTGGCTACACCTTC
TRBJ1-5 - - 17 TRBV6-1 CASSVYGPRNDYQPQHF TGTGCCAGCAGTGTTTATGGCCCTCGTAATGATTATCAGCCCCAGCATTTT
TRBJ2-7 few TRBD1 14 TRBV30 CAWSAGQGIDEQYF TGTGCCTGGAGTGCGGGACAGGGGATTGATGAGCAGTACTTC
TRBJ2-1 - TRBD1 12 TRBV2 CASTTGVHEQFF TGTGCCAGCACGACAGGGGTGCATGAGCAGTTCTTC
TRBJ2-1 - - 14 TRBV9 CASSVEGVRDEQFF TGTGCCAGCAGCGTAGAGGGGGTGAGAGATGAGCAGTTCTTC
TRBJ2-1 - TRBD1 14 TRBV5-1 CATKGGSGGYEQFF TGCGCCACCAAAGGAGGCTCAGGGGGCTATGAGCAGTTCTTC
TRBJ2-5 - TRBD2 12 TRBV10-3 CATRGGSETQYF TGTGCCACCCGCGGGGGGTCAGAGACCCAGTACTTC
TRBJ2-1 - TRBD2 17 TRBV4-1 CASSQETGLADYNEQFF TGCGCCAGCAGCCAAGAAACGGGACTAGCAGACTACAATGAGCAGTTCTTC
TRBJ1-2 - - 14 TRBV9 CASSVAGRERGYTF TGTGCCAGCAGCGTAGCGGGCAGGGAACGTGGCTACACCTTC
TRBJ1-2 once TRBD1 13 TRBV6-6 CASSHGQGSGYTF TGTGCCAGCAGCCACGGACAGGGGAGTGGCTACACCTTC
TRBJ1-1 - - 13 TRBV25-1 CASSELGRAEAFF TGTGCCAGCAGTGAATTGGGGAGGGCTGAAGCTTTCTTT
TRBJ1-4 - - 13 TRBV12-5 CASGLGTNEKLFF TGTGCTAGTGGTTTGGGGACAAATGAAAAACTGTTTTTT
TRBJ1-5 - - 15 TRBV13 CASSLGGRFGQPQHF TGTGCCAGCAGCTTAGGGGGGCGTTTCGGGCAGCCCCAGCATTTT
TRBJ1-4 - - 14 TRBV7-2 CASRPGPVPEKLFF TGTGCCAGCAGACCCGGTCCGGTCCCGGAAAAACTGTTTTTT
TRBJ2-5 few - 13 TRBV4-3 CASSQVLEETQYF TGCGCCAGCAGCCAAGTACTAGAAGAGACCCAGTACTTC
TRBJ2-3 - - 17 TRBV6-1 CASSDITGYYSTDTQYF TGTGCCAGCAGTGATATCACAGGGTATTACAGCACAGATACGCAGTATTTT
TRBJ2-5 - TRBD1 15 TRBV5-1 CASSLNRGREETQYF TGCGCCAGCAGCTTAAACAGGGGTAGGGAAGAGACCCAGTACTTC
TRBJ2-3 - - 12 TRBV7-2 CASSLIADTQYF TGTGCCAGCAGCCTAATTGCAGATACGCAGTATTTT
TRBJ2-5 once TRBD2 15 TRBV7-8 CASSATSGMGETQYF TGTGCCAGCAGCGCAACTAGCGGGATGGGAGAGACCCAGTACTTC
TRBJ2-1 - TRBD2 21 TRBV18 CASSPTRGTPGTSGIHNEQFF TGTGCCAGCTCTCCCACACGGGGAACTCCCGGGACTAGCGGGATCCACAATGAGCAGTTCTTC
TRBJ2-1 once TRBD2 16 TRBV14 CASSQELTSDGNEQFF TGTGCCAGCAGCCAAGAGCTGACTAGCGACGGGAATGAGCAGTTCTTC
TRBJ2-7 - - 15 TRBV7-9 CASSLARGAGYEQYF TGTGCCAGCAGCTTAGCGCGGGGTGCGGGGTACGAGCAGTACTTC
TRBJ2-6 - - 19 TRBV7-2 CASRRGPGALSSGANVLTF TGTGCCAGCAGAAGGGGACCAGGGGCTCTGAGCTCTGGGGCCAACGTCCTGACTTTC
TRBJ2-7 - - 12 TRBV30 CAWSQQGDEQYF TGTGCCTGGAGTCAACAGGGAGACGAGCAGTACTTC
TRBJ2-1 - - 14 TRBV2 CASSPMGPSNEQFF TGTGCCAGCAGTCCGATGGGGCCTTCAAATGAGCAGTTCTTC
TRBJ2-7 - TRBD2 15 TRBV5-1 CASSQGLAGGPEQYF TGCGCCAGCAGCCAGGGACTAGCGGGAGGCCCCGAGCAGTACTTC